These T cell receptor beta chains were read from a single sample in a study of low-dose radiotherapy and immunotherapy resistance in tumors. Using its own MiXCR run on the reads, TCRdb lists one record per CDR3 protein. The sample includes around 100,000 distinct CDR3 sequences, less than 25% of them seen just once. Sequencing used PBMCs, obtained after low-dose radiotherapy plus immunotherapy. The receptor source for this set is a female donor with ovarian cancer. Both conserved end residues are part of each CDR3. D genes are given only for firm matches. The size of a clone is reported for some rows only, either as once, few or many, or as a class for expanded clones.

v_gene: TRBV11-2
d_gene: TRBD1
abundance: NA
len: 15
j_gene: TRBJ2-3
CDR3aa: CASSWRTGSTDTQYF
CDR3nt: TGTGCCAGCAGCTGGCGGACAGGGAGCACAGATACGCAGTATTTT

v_gene: TRBV12-3/TRBV12-4
d_gene: TRBD2
abundance: many
len: 15
j_gene: TRBJ2-3
CDR3aa: CASRKSGSSADTQYF
CDR3nt: TGTGCCAGCAGGAAAAGCGGGAGCTCTGCAGATACGCAGTATTTT

v_gene: TRBV12-2
d_gene: NA
abundance: many
len: 16
j_gene: TRBJ2-1
CDR3aa: CASRLVGLARYNEQFF
CDR3nt: TGTGCAAGTCGCTTAGTAGGGCTAGCGCGTTACAATGAGCAGTTCTTC

v_gene: TRBV2
d_gene: NA
abundance: many
len: 13
j_gene: TRBJ1-2
CDR3aa: CASSEGQMGGYTF
CDR3nt: TGTGCCAGCAGTGAAGGCCAGATGGGGGGCTACACCTTC

v_gene: TRBV12-3/TRBV12-4
d_gene: NA
abundance: many
len: 13
j_gene: TRBJ1-5
CDR3aa: CASSLASHQPQHF
CDR3nt: TGTGCCAGCAGTTTGGCAAGTCATCAGCCCCAGCATTTT

v_gene: TRBV10-1
d_gene: NA
abundance: many
len: 13
j_gene: TRBJ1-2
CDR3aa: CASSESGASGYTF
CDR3nt: TGCGCCAGCAGTGAGTCCGGGGCAAGCGGCTACACCTTC

v_gene: TRBV12-3/TRBV12-4
d_gene: TRBD2
abundance: few
len: 15
j_gene: TRBJ2-2
CDR3aa: CASSPGLAFTGELFF
CDR3nt: TGTGCCAGCAGTCCGGGACTAGCGTTCACCGGGGAGCTGTTTTTT

v_gene: TRBV6-2/TRBV6-3
d_gene: NA
abundance: many
len: 12
j_gene: TRBJ2-1
CDR3aa: CASEDSGDEQFF
CDR3nt: TGTGCCAGCGAAGATAGTGGCGATGAGCAGTTCTTC

v_gene: TRBV4-2
d_gene: NA
abundance: many
len: 16
j_gene: TRBJ2-2
CDR3aa: CASSQAGTKNTGELFF
CDR3nt: TGTGCCAGCAGCCAAGCCGGGACCAAAAACACCGGGGAGCTGTTTTTT

v_gene: TRBV5-1
d_gene: NA
abundance: many
len: 15
j_gene: TRBJ1-1
CDR3aa: CASSLLWRQNTEAFF
CDR3nt: TGCGCCAGCAGCTTGCTATGGAGGCAGAACACTGAAGCTTTCTTT

v_gene: TRBV6-2/TRBV6-3
d_gene: TRBD2
abundance: NA
len: 15
j_gene: TRBJ2-7
CDR3aa: CASSAYGGGTYEQYF
CDR3nt: TGTGCCAGCAGTGCCTACGGGGGGGGTACCTACGAGCAGTACTTC

v_gene: TRBV19
d_gene: NA
abundance: many
len: 15
j_gene: TRBJ2-2
CDR3aa: CASRHTRSNTGELFF
CDR3nt: TGTGCCAGTAGACACACCCGATCGAACACCGGGGAGCTGTTTTTT

v_gene: TRBV24-1
d_gene: NA
abundance: many
len: 14
j_gene: TRBJ1-5
CDR3aa: CATSALGTERPQHF
CDR3nt: TGTGCCACCAGTGCGCTGGGGACTGAGCGGCCCCAGCATTTT

v_gene: TRBV28
d_gene: NA
abundance: many
len: 14
j_gene: TRBJ1-2
CDR3aa: CASGIPGKNYGYTF
CDR3nt: TGTGCCAGCGGAATTCCCGGGAAAAACTATGGCTACACCTTC

v_gene: TRBV7-9
d_gene: TRBD2
abundance: many
len: 13
j_gene: TRBJ2-7
CDR3aa: CASSLVRGGEQYF
CDR3nt: TGTGCCAGCAGCTTAGTCCGGGGGGGCGAGCAGTACTTC

v_gene: TRBV7-3
d_gene: NA
abundance: NA
len: 14
j_gene: TRBJ2-2
CDR3aa: CASSSSGPGELFFF
CDR3nt: NA

v_gene: TRBV7-3
d_gene: NA
abundance: NA
len: 14
j_gene: TRBJ2-1
CDR3aa: CASSRIGNSNEQFF
CDR3nt: TGTGCCAGCAGCCGGATCGGTAACAGCAATGAGCAGTTCTTC

v_gene: TRBV13
d_gene: NA
abundance: many
len: 15
j_gene: TRBJ2-5
CDR3aa: CASSLFLAKQETQYF
CDR3nt: TGTGCCAGCAGCTTATTTCTAGCGAAGCAGGAGACCCAGTACTTC

v_gene: TRBV29-1
d_gene: TRBD1
abundance: many
len: 13
j_gene: TRBJ2-1
CDR3aa: CSVGDRRGNEQFF
CDR3nt: TGCAGCGTCGGGGACAGGAGGGGCAATGAGCAGTTCTTC

v_gene: TRBV28
d_gene: TRBD2
abundance: NA
len: 15
j_gene: TRBJ2-1
CDR3aa: CAISLRGRTYNEQFF
CDR3nt: TGTGCCATTTCGCTGCGCGGGAGGACCTACAATGAGCAGTTCTTC

v_gene: TRBV19
d_gene: TRBD1
abundance: many
len: 14
j_gene: TRBJ1-1
CDR3aa: CASRKGQLNTEAFF
CDR3nt: TGTGCCAGTAGGAAGGGACAGCTGAACACTGAAGCTTTCTTT

v_gene: TRBV29-1
d_gene: TRBD2
abundance: many
len: 17
j_gene: TRBJ2-2
CDR3aa: CSVSRAGGPMDGGELFF
CDR3nt: TGCAGCGTTTCCCGGGCGGGAGGGCCCATGGATGGCGGGGAGCTGTTTTTT